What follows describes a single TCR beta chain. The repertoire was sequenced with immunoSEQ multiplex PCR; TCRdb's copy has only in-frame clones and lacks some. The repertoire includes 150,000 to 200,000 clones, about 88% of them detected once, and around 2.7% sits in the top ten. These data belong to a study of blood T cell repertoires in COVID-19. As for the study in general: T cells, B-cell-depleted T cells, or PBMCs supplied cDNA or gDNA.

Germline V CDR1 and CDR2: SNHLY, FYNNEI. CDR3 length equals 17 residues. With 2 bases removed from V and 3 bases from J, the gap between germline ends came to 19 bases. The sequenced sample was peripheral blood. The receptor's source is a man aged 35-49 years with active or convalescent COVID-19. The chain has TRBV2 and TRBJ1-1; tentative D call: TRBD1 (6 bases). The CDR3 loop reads CASSERQGPQMYTEAFF. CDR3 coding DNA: TGTGCCAGCAGTGAAAGGCAGGGGCCACAAATGTACACTGAAGCTTTCTTT.